This T cell receptor beta chain was sequenced for a study of brain T cells in children with intractable seizures. Notes on the study in general: Absence of clones before surgery may stem from lower sequencing depth. HCMV serostatus was not known, and viral specificity came from CDR3 similarity only.

A remark on this clone: The antigen remains undetermined. At the DNA level, this CDR3 is encoded by other sequences in the same sample as well.

Stated time point: blood from clinic visit 5 months post-surgery; TSC patient then seizure free. Sequencing was limited to surgery cases with top T cell transcript signatures in brain tissue. At least one anti-epileptic drug was given before surgery. The repertoire was sequenced with immunoSEQ multiplex PCR; TCRdb's copy has only in-frame clones and lacks some. The sample has about 340,000 clones, roughly 92% seen once. The origin of this receptor is a boy younger than two with tuberous sclerosis and intractable seizures. The sequenced sample was peripheral blood, obtained roughly 5 months after surgery.

CDR3 in DNA: TGTGCCAGCAGCCGGGACGGTTTCATGCAAAGTCTCAGCGGGCGTCCCTTGGAGCAGTACTTC. Translated, it gives CASSRDGFMQSLSGRPLEQYF. The chain couples TRBV21-1 to TRBJ2-7; the table gives TRBD2 as D, unverified against the DNA. TRBV21-1 has pseudogene status. The CDR3 has 21 residues.